The rows below give T cell receptor beta chains drawn from one sample of a study of a mutant IDH1 vaccine in newly diagnosed glioma. Their antigen targets remain unknown. Profiling relied on immunoSEQ multiplex PCR, and the TCRdb table lists in-frame clones only, not all of them. The data contain tens of thousands of clones, approximately 80% of them singletons. This specimen consisted of PBMCs, obtained from a glioma patient whose treatment included an IDH1 peptide vaccine. Receptors originate from a woman between 18 and 29 years old with glioma. Some clones in this sample may be carry-over from other donors' samples. Each CDR3 is given with its conserved first and last residue. The D gene is left open where the match is weak. For some rows the clone size is stated as once, few or many, or as a class when expanded; others skip it.

d_call: TRBD1; cdr3_length: 16; v_call: TRBV7-9; clone_size: once; j_call: TRBJ2-7; cdr3_aa: CASSLATGQGIYEQYF; cdr3_nt: TGTGCCAGCAGCTTAGCTACGGGACAGGGTATCTACGAGCAGTACTTC
d_call: -; cdr3_length: 12; v_call: TRBV27; clone_size: -; j_call: TRBJ1-2; cdr3_aa: CASSKRGNGYTF; cdr3_nt: TGTGCCAGCAGCAAACGGGGGAATGGCTACACCTTC
d_call: TRBD1; cdr3_length: 14; v_call: TRBV12-5; clone_size: -; j_call: TRBJ1-2; cdr3_aa: CASGSGTAYYGYTF; cdr3_nt: TGTGCTAGTGGTTCCGGGACAGCCTACTATGGCTACACCTTC
d_call: -; cdr3_length: 12; v_call: TRBV6-5; clone_size: -; j_call: TRBJ1-2; cdr3_aa: CAATRANYGYTF; cdr3_nt: TGTGCCGCCACTCGAGCTAACTATGGCTACACCTTC
d_call: -; cdr3_length: 16; v_call: TRBV5-6; clone_size: -; j_call: TRBJ2-5; cdr3_aa: CASNRGRDGWGETQYF; cdr3_nt: TGTGCCAGCAACCGAGGGCGGGACGGATGGGGAGAGACCCAGTACTTC
d_call: -; cdr3_length: 14; v_call: TRBV13; clone_size: -; j_call: TRBJ2-4; cdr3_aa: CASSPRTDTNIQYF; cdr3_nt: TGTGCCAGCAGCCCCCGGACTGATACTAACATTCAGTACTTC
d_call: -; cdr3_length: 17; v_call: TRBV5-4; clone_size: -; j_call: TRBJ2-2; cdr3_aa: CASSPTPSQPNTGELFF; cdr3_nt: TGTGCCAGCAGCCCGACCCCGTCACAACCGAACACCGGGGAGCTGTTTTTT
d_call: -; cdr3_length: 16; v_call: TRBV6-1; clone_size: -; j_call: TRBJ1-2; cdr3_aa: CASSATVQQGDYGYTF; cdr3_nt: TGTGCCAGCAGTGCAACCGTTCAACAGGGTGACTATGGCTACACCTTC
d_call: TRBD1; cdr3_length: 14; v_call: TRBV7-2; clone_size: -; j_call: TRBJ2-7; cdr3_aa: CASSLKGDRPCPYF; cdr3_nt: TGTGCCAGCAGCTTAAAAGGGGACAGGCCATGTCCGTACTTC
d_call: -; cdr3_length: 15; v_call: TRBV6-5; clone_size: -; j_call: TRBJ1-4; cdr3_aa: CASSKNGRLNEKLFF; cdr3_nt: TGTGCCAGCAGTAAGAACGGGAGGCTTAATGAAAAACTGTTTTTT
d_call: -; cdr3_length: 14; v_call: TRBV9; clone_size: few; j_call: TRBJ1-1; cdr3_aa: CASSLHSQNTEAFF; cdr3_nt: TGTGCCAGCAGCCTCCACAGCCAGAACACTGAAGCTTTCTTT
d_call: -; cdr3_length: 13; v_call: TRBV7-9; clone_size: few; j_call: TRBJ2-7; cdr3_aa: CASSPPVSYEQYF; cdr3_nt: TGTGCCAGCAGCCCTCCCGTCTCCTACGAGCAGTACTTC
d_call: -; cdr3_length: 14; v_call: TRBV7-9; clone_size: -; j_call: TRBJ1-2; cdr3_aa: CASSRPGRDYGYTF; cdr3_nt: TGTGCCAGCAGTCGCCCAGGGCGGGATTATGGCTACACCTTC
d_call: TRBD2; cdr3_length: 15; v_call: TRBV5-5; clone_size: -; j_call: TRBJ2-7; cdr3_aa: CASSLGTSGVYEQYF; cdr3_nt: TGTGCCAGCAGCCTCGGGACTAGCGGCGTCTACGAGCAGTACTTC
d_call: -; cdr3_length: 15; v_call: TRBV7-8; clone_size: -; j_call: TRBJ2-7; cdr3_aa: CASSQSRVGSYEQYF; cdr3_nt: TGTGCCAGCTCCCAAAGCCGGGTCGGGTCCTACGAGCAGTACTTC
d_call: -; cdr3_length: 13; v_call: TRBV30; clone_size: few; j_call: TRBJ1-1; cdr3_aa: CACDRLYGTEAFF; cdr3_nt: TGTGCCTGTGATCGCCTTTATGGCACTGAAGCTTTCTTT
d_call: -; cdr3_length: 14; v_call: TRBV7-9; clone_size: -; j_call: TRBJ2-5; cdr3_aa: CASRNAEGQETQYF; cdr3_nt: TGTGCCAGCAGAAACGCGGAGGGACAAGAGACCCAGTACTTC
d_call: TRBD1; cdr3_length: 15; v_call: TRBV11-2; clone_size: -; j_call: TRBJ1-2; cdr3_aa: CASSLVTGTNYGYTF; cdr3_nt: TGTGCCAGCAGCTTAGTGACAGGGACTAACTATGGCTACACCTTC
d_call: -; cdr3_length: 13; v_call: TRBV5-1; clone_size: -; j_call: TRBJ2-1; cdr3_aa: CASRSIPGDEQFF; cdr3_nt: TGCGCCAGCCGCTCCATCCCAGGGGATGAGCAGTTCTTC
d_call: TRBD2; cdr3_length: 15; v_call: TRBV7-9; clone_size: -; j_call: TRBJ2-2; cdr3_aa: CASSRSGSVTGELFF; cdr3_nt: TGTGCCAGCAGCCGTAGCGGGAGCGTCACCGGGGAGCTGTTTTTT
d_call: -; cdr3_length: 12; v_call: TRBV30; clone_size: few; j_call: TRBJ1-2; cdr3_aa: CAWTGGNYGYTF; cdr3_nt: TGTGCCTGGACAGGAGGTAACTATGGCTACACCTTC
d_call: TRBD2; cdr3_length: 15; v_call: TRBV6-5; clone_size: -; j_call: TRBJ2-3; cdr3_aa: CASTTVAGAFDTQYF; cdr3_nt: TGTGCCAGCACCACTGTGGCGGGAGCTTTTGATACGCAGTATTTT
d_call: TRBD1; cdr3_length: 12; v_call: TRBV7-2; clone_size: -; j_call: TRBJ1-2; cdr3_aa: CASSLDRDGYTF; cdr3_nt: TGTGCCAGCAGCCTGGACAGGGATGGCTACACCTTC
d_call: TRBD2; cdr3_length: 15; v_call: TRBV7-3; clone_size: -; j_call: TRBJ2-3; cdr3_aa: CASSLGRGGPDTQYF; cdr3_nt: TGTGCCAGCAGCTTGGGGCGGGGGGGCCCAGATACGCAGTATTTT
d_call: TRBD2; cdr3_length: 17; v_call: TRBV9; clone_size: -; j_call: TRBJ2-1; cdr3_aa: CASSVATGTSPYNEQFF; cdr3_nt: TGTGCCAGCAGCGTAGCAACCGGGACTAGCCCCTACAATGAGCAGTTCTTC
d_call: -; cdr3_length: 15; v_call: TRBV4-3; clone_size: few; j_call: TRBJ2-7; cdr3_aa: CASSQDIGRPYEQYF; cdr3_nt: TGCGCCAGCAGCCAAGATATAGGACGGCCCTACGAGCAGTACTTC
d_call: -; cdr3_length: 13; v_call: TRBV13; clone_size: -; j_call: TRBJ1-2; cdr3_aa: CASSLYSPDGYTF; cdr3_nt: TGTGCCAGCAGCTTATATTCTCCCGATGGCTACACCTTC
d_call: TRBD1; cdr3_length: 14; v_call: TRBV19; clone_size: -; j_call: TRBJ1-1; cdr3_aa: CASTEQGAYTEAFF; cdr3_nt: TGTGCCAGTACCGAACAGGGGGCCTACACTGAAGCTTTCTTT
d_call: -; cdr3_length: 18; v_call: TRBV18; clone_size: -; j_call: TRBJ2-1; cdr3_aa: CASSKTGHRGRSYNEQFF; cdr3_nt: TGTGCCAGCTCCAAAACGGGTCACCGGGGACGCTCCTACAATGAGCAGTTCTTC
d_call: -; cdr3_length: 11; v_call: TRBV5-6; clone_size: -; j_call: TRBJ2-7; cdr3_aa: CASSSTYEQYF; cdr3_nt: TGTGCCAGCAGCTCGACCTACGAGCAGTACTTC
d_call: -; cdr3_length: 14; v_call: TRBV25-1; clone_size: -; j_call: TRBJ1-2; cdr3_aa: CASRPSGANYGYTF; cdr3_nt: TGTGCCAGCAGGCCCTCAGGGGCTAACTATGGCTACACCTTC
d_call: TRBD2; cdr3_length: 15; v_call: TRBV4-2; clone_size: -; j_call: TRBJ2-7; cdr3_aa: CASSQDPGGGYEQYF; cdr3_nt: TGTGCCAGCAGCCAAGACCCGGGGGGTGGCTACGAGCAGTACTTC
d_call: TRBD2; cdr3_length: 11; v_call: TRBV6-5; clone_size: -; j_call: TRBJ2-7; cdr3_aa: CASARGDEQYF; cdr3_nt: TGTGCCAGCGCCCGGGGGGACGAGCAGTACTTC
d_call: TRBD2; cdr3_length: 16; v_call: TRBV5-1; clone_size: -; j_call: TRBJ2-5; cdr3_aa: CASSLGRGAGEETQYF; cdr3_nt: TGCGCCAGCAGCTTGGGTCGGGGCGCGGGGGAGGAGACCCAGTACTTC
d_call: -; cdr3_length: 15; v_call: TRBV6-5; clone_size: -; j_call: TRBJ2-3; cdr3_aa: CASSSFRGSTDTQYF; cdr3_nt: TGTGCCAGCAGTTCCTTTCGGGGTAGCACAGATACGCAGTATTTT
d_call: TRBD1; cdr3_length: 15; v_call: TRBV9; clone_size: -; j_call: TRBJ1-4; cdr3_aa: CASSVDTGGREKLFF; cdr3_nt: TGTGCCAGCAGCGTAGATACAGGGGGCCGGGAAAAACTGTTTTTT
d_call: -; cdr3_length: 12; v_call: TRBV27; clone_size: -; j_call: TRBJ2-7; cdr3_aa: CASSLSGYEQYF; cdr3_nt: TGTGCCAGCAGTTTATCCGGCTACGAGCAGTACTTC
d_call: TRBD2; cdr3_length: 17; v_call: TRBV19; clone_size: -; j_call: TRBJ2-3; cdr3_aa: CASSIGLAGPDTDTQYF; cdr3_nt: TGTGCCAGTAGTATAGGACTAGCGGGGCCCGACACAGATACGCAGTATTTT
d_call: TRBD1; cdr3_length: 16; v_call: TRBV19; clone_size: -; j_call: TRBJ1-5; cdr3_aa: CASSTPTGPGNQPQHF; cdr3_nt: TGTGCCAGTAGTACCCCGACAGGGCCGGGCAATCAGCCCCAGCATTTT
d_call: TRBD2; cdr3_length: 18; v_call: TRBV19; clone_size: -; j_call: TRBJ2-7; cdr3_aa: CASSIGGGASGLQYEQYF; cdr3_nt: TGTGCCAGTAGTATAGGTGGGGGGGCTAGCGGGCTTCAGTACGAGCAGTACTTC
d_call: -; cdr3_length: 13; v_call: TRBV5-1; clone_size: -; j_call: TRBJ2-7; cdr3_aa: CASSLGTVYEQYF; cdr3_nt: TGCGCCAGCAGCTTGGGGACAGTGTACGAGCAGTACTTC
d_call: -; cdr3_length: 12; v_call: TRBV4-1; clone_size: -; j_call: TRBJ2-1; cdr3_aa: CASSQEDREQFF; cdr3_nt: TGCGCCAGCAGCCAGGAAGATAGGGAGCAGTTCTTC
d_call: -; cdr3_length: 15; v_call: TRBV27; clone_size: -; j_call: TRBJ1-2; cdr3_aa: CASSPTWEDGYGYTF; cdr3_nt: TGTGCCAGCAGTCCTACATGGGAGGACGGCTATGGCTACACCTTC
d_call: -; cdr3_length: 13; v_call: TRBV10-3; clone_size: medium-sized; j_call: TRBJ1-1; cdr3_aa: CAISAGRNTEAFF; cdr3_nt: TGTGCCATCAGTGCGGGGCGGAACACTGAAGCTTTCTTT
d_call: -; cdr3_length: 11; v_call: TRBV20-1; clone_size: -; j_call: TRBJ2-2; cdr3_aa: CSARTIGELFF; cdr3_nt: TGCAGTGCTCGGACTATCGGGGAGCTGTTTTTT
d_call: -; cdr3_length: 15; v_call: TRBV7-9; clone_size: -; j_call: TRBJ1-5; cdr3_aa: CASSNNDRPNQPQHF; cdr3_nt: TGTGCCAGCAGCAATAATGACAGACCTAATCAGCCCCAGCATTTT
d_call: -; cdr3_length: 14; v_call: TRBV30; clone_size: -; j_call: TRBJ2-7; cdr3_aa: CAWNGQGLSYEQYF; cdr3_nt: TGTGCCTGGAATGGGCAGGGGTTATCCTACGAGCAGTACTTC
d_call: -; cdr3_length: 15; v_call: TRBV6-1; clone_size: -; j_call: TRBJ2-2; cdr3_aa: CASSEPGGTVGELFF; cdr3_nt: TGTGCCAGCAGTGAACCCGGCGGGACGGTCGGGGAGCTGTTTTTT
d_call: -; cdr3_length: 14; v_call: TRBV9; clone_size: -; j_call: TRBJ2-5; cdr3_aa: CASSVEGGPGTQYF; cdr3_nt: TGTGCCAGCAGCGTTGAGGGGGGGCCCGGGACCCAGTACTTC
d_call: TRBD2; cdr3_length: 16; v_call: TRBV19; clone_size: -; j_call: TRBJ2-3; cdr3_aa: CASSIGTSGSTDTQYF; cdr3_nt: TGTGCCAGTAGTATTGGGACTAGCGGGAGTACAGATACGCAGTATTTT
d_call: TRBD1; cdr3_length: 16; v_call: TRBV30; clone_size: -; j_call: TRBJ1-1; cdr3_aa: CAWSPRQGAVNTEAFF; cdr3_nt: TGTGCCTGGAGTCCAAGGCAGGGGGCGGTGAACACTGAAGCTTTCTTT
d_call: TRBD1; cdr3_length: 13; v_call: TRBV30; clone_size: -; j_call: TRBJ2-5; cdr3_aa: CACGQGGQETQYF; cdr3_nt: TGTGCCTGTGGACAGGGTGGTCAAGAGACCCAGTACTTC
d_call: TRBD1; cdr3_length: 15; v_call: TRBV4-1; clone_size: -; j_call: TRBJ2-2; cdr3_aa: CASSQTDREAGELFF; cdr3_nt: TGCGCCAGCAGCCAAACGGACAGGGAGGCCGGGGAGCTGTTTTTT
d_call: -; cdr3_length: 13; v_call: TRBV6-1; clone_size: -; j_call: TRBJ1-2; cdr3_aa: CASSLTGVYGYTF; cdr3_nt: TGTGCCAGCAGTTTAACAGGAGTCTATGGCTACACCTTC
d_call: TRBD2; cdr3_length: 16; v_call: TRBV10-3; clone_size: -; j_call: TRBJ2-7; cdr3_aa: CAISDPRGLAVYEQYF; cdr3_nt: TGTGCCATCAGTGACCCCCGGGGACTAGCAGTCTACGAGCAGTACTTC
d_call: -; cdr3_length: 16; v_call: TRBV4-2; clone_size: -; j_call: TRBJ2-5; cdr3_aa: CASSQDGLPLGQTQYF; cdr3_nt: TGTGCCAGCAGCCAAGACGGCCTCCCATTGGGGCAGACCCAGTACTTC